This T cell receptor (beta chain) is from a study of vaccination effects on CD4 cells after COVID-19. Overall study context: Of the BNT162b2 and mRNA-1273 vaccines, participants received two doses of one or the other. Study-wide findings and caveats: Among infection- and vaccine-induced clones, marked clonal contraction occurred late after vaccination.

Prior to sequencing, the ViraFEST assay stimulated PBMC with viral peptide pools, which expanded the antigen-specific CD4+ T cells. Subsequent to 10 days of culture, CD4+ T cells were isolated. Nucleocapsid antibodies were negative in the vaccine recipients, who had never had SARS-CoV-2 infection. Each culture had half its medium swapped for IL-2 medium on days 3 and 7. Details on this clone: What it binds is unknown.

The CDR3 sequence is 16 residues long. Unmatched junction bases numbered 4, after V lost 2 bases and J lost 1 base. In germline, CDR1 is SGHRS, CDR2 YFSETQ. TCRdb keeps only in-frame clones here, not all; method: immunoSEQ multiplex PCR. The sample has 55,000 to 65,000 clones, roughly 79% seen once. This chain connects TRBV5-1 to TRBJ2-4, with TRBD1 identical over 9 bases. The sequenced sample was CD4+ T cells from PBMCs cultured with HCoV-229E spike peptides, obtained before COVID-19 vaccination. The sequence was collected from a human donor who received a COVID-19 vaccine. CDR3 nucleotides: TGCGCCAGCAGCTTAGGACAGGGGTCGGCCAAAAACATTCAGTACTTC. Translated: CASSLGQGSAKNIQYF.